One and the same sample provided the 20 T cell receptor beta chains below, sequenced in a study of response to subunit inactivated influenza vaccine. One entry per CDR3 protein, called by TCRdb with MiXCR from the RT-PCR reads. The sample contains 540,000 or so distinct CDR3 sequences, 10% to 15% of which appear only once. The sequences come from PBMCs from blood, collected 40 to 50 days after vaccination. The receptors derive from a man aged 45 to 65 who received an inactivated influenza vaccine.

This clonotype has a count of ten or more. V is TRBV6-1 and J is TRBJ2-7; D is uncertain. V lost 10 bases to trimming and J lost 6 bases, with 19 bases between them. Per germline, CDR1 MNHNS and CDR2 SASEGT. The CDR3 runs to 13 residues. The chain's CDR3 is CATQKGWVSEQYF. Written as DNA, the CDR3 is TGTGCCACCCAGAAAGGATGGGTTTCCGAGCAGTACTTC.

The V and J genes are TRBV4-3 and TRBJ1-5; D possibly corresponds to TRBD1 (5 bases). The V end was cut by 0 bases, the J end by 10 bases, with 16 bases between. The CDR3 is made up of 15 amino acids. CDR1 is LGHNA and CDR2 is YSLEER in the germline V gene. The CDR3 spells CASSQEYRSLGPQHF. CDR3 nucleotides: TGCGCCAGCAGCCAAGAGTACAGGAGCCTGGGACCCCAGCATTTT.

V and J are TRBV20-1 and TRBJ1-1; 9 nucleotides agree with TRBD1. This CDR3 region has 16 residues. J was trimmed by 4 bases and V by 2 bases; bases with no gene match: 11. Germline V gene data show CDR1 as DFQATT and CDR2 as SNEGSKA (reference sequence). The CDR3 reads CSARPRDRADITEAFF. The CDR3 bases are TGCAGTGCTAGACCCCGGGACAGGGCAGATATCACTGAAGCTTTCTTT.

The chain uses TRBV29-1 and TRBJ1-4, with 8 bases matching TRBD1. The junction had 8 bases not matched to a gene; V was cut back by 6 bases and J by 8 bases. This CDR3 is 13 amino acids long. CDR1 SQVTM and CDR2 ANQGSEA come from the germline V gene. CDR3 residues: CSVTGQGNEKLFF. CDR3 nucleotide sequence: TGCAGCGTAACCGGACAGGGTAACGAAAAACTGTTTTTT. Based on the CDR3 plus reference TRBV29-1 and TRBJ1-4, the full variable domain is SAVISQKPSRDICQRGTSLTIQCQVDSQVTMMFWYRQQPGQSLTLIATANQGSEATYESGFVIDKFPISRPNLTFSTLTVSNMSPEDSSIYLCSVTGQGNEKLFFGSGTQLSVL.

This clonotype was observed a few times. The chain is built from TRBV10-3 and TRBJ2-7; no reliable D call. CDR3 size: 14 residues. V gave up 0 bases and J gave up 1 base, with 7 bases separating them. Germline assignment: CDR1 ENHRY and CDR2 SYGVKD. The CDR3 protein is CAISESPGSYEQYF. CDR3 sequence (DNA): TGTGCCATCAGTGAGTCCCCCGGTTCCTACGAGCAGTACTTC.

This clonotype was found many times. The chain has TRBV20-1 and TRBJ2-5, with 7 bases fitting TRBD2. The CDR3 runs 13 residues. Germline trimming cut 2 bases from V and 3 bases from J; bases unmatched to any gene: 3. The germline gives CDR1 DFQATT, CDR2 SNEGSKA (reference sequence). The CDR3 DNA follows: TGCAGTGCTAGACAGGGAGGGAAAGAGACCCAGTACTTC. Its protein is CSARQGGKETQYF.

This chain connects TRBV7-9 to TRBJ1-3; TRBD1 might be the D (6 bases). The CDR3 length is 13 residues. The ends were cut back, 8 bases at V and 4 bases at J, with 12 bases in the middle. CDR1 and CDR2 from the germline V gene are SEHNR and FQNEAQ (reference sequence). Written as DNA, the CDR3 is TGTGCCAGCTACACAGGGAACGGAAACACCATATATTTT. Amino acid sequence: CASYTGNGNTIYF.

This clonotype has at least ten counts. V and J are TRBV4-3 and TRBJ2-2; no clear D. The CDR3 totals 15 residues. Germline V gene lookup returns CDR1 LGHNA and CDR2 YSLEER. Trimming stripped 0 bases from V and 1 base from J, with 6 bases between. The CDR3 DNA follows: TGCGCCAGCAGCCAAGACGCTCTGAACACCGGGGAGCTGTTTTTT. Amino acids: CASSQDALNTGELFF.

This chain connects TRBV11-2 to TRBJ2-5, with 8 bases lining up with TRBD2. Losses at the gene ends were 5 bases for V and 5 bases for J; bases not matched to a gene: 22. Germline assignment: CDR1 SGHAT and CDR2 FQNNGV. The length of the CDR3 is 19 residues. For the CDR3, the DNA is TGTGCCAGCAGCCCCAAGGCCCCCCTTAGAACGGGGGGGCATGAGACCCAGTACTTC. This translates into CASSPKAPLRTGGHETQYF. Filled out from reference TRBV11-2 and TRBJ2-5, the complete variable domain reads EAGVAQSPRYKIIEKRQSVAFWCNPISGHATLYWYQQILGQGPKLLIQFQNNGVVDDSQLPKDRFSAERLKGVDSTLKIQPAKLEDSAVYLCASSPKAPLRTGGHETQYFGPGTRLLVL.

The J gene is TRBJ2-7, the V gene TRBV3-1, with 8 bases matching TRBD1. Trimming removed 5 bases from V and 3 bases from J; junction bases left unmatched: 9. This CDR3 has 15 amino acids. Germline loops: CDR1 LGHDT, CDR2 YNNKEL (reference sequence). The CDR3 sequence: CASSKLGQGYYEQYF. CDR3 in DNA: TGTGCCAGCAGCAAACTAGGACAGGGATACTACGAGCAGTACTTC.

V is TRBV20-1 and J is TRBJ2-1; no clear D. CDR3 length equals 13 residues. Trimming stripped 6 bases from V and 9 bases from J, with 18 bases between. Looked up from germline, CDR1 is DFQATT and CDR2 is SNEGSKA (reference sequence). CDR3 bases: TGCAGTGCCCCCGATAGCTATCGTGGTGAGCAGTTCTTC. As protein: CSAPDSYRGEQFF.

This clonotype was counted only a few times. The gene calls are TRBV4-1 and TRBJ2-1; 9 bases agree with TRBD2. This CDR3 has 19 amino acids. The V gene's germline CDR1 is MGHRA and CDR2 YSYEKL. V was pared by 2 bases and J by 0 bases, with 11 bases of the junction left unmatched. CDR3 nucleotide sequence: TGCGCCAGCAGCCAACTTCCCCCGGGACTAGCCGGCTCCTACAATGAGCAGTTCTTC. This encodes CASSQLPPGLAGSYNEQFF.

The chain links TRBV20-1 to TRBJ2-7, with a tentative D call TRBD2 (5 bases). Germline CDR1 DFQATT, CDR2 SNEGSKA (reference sequence). CDR3 size: 14 residues. Trimming stripped 0 bases from V and 4 bases from J, with 13 bases between. Written as DNA, the CDR3 is TGCAGTGCTAGAGATGCGGGTTACTGGTACGAGCAGTACTTC. Protein product: CSARDAGYWYEQYF.

This clonotype was counted many times. The V and J genes are TRBV4-3 and TRBJ2-1; 10 bases line up with TRBD2. The CDR3 covers 15 residues. Per the germline V gene, CDR1 is LGHNA and CDR2 is YSLEER. The J segment lost 4 bases and the V segment lost 2 bases, leaving 2 bases of the junction unmatched. As DNA, the CDR3 is TGCGCCAGCAGCCAAAGGACTAGCGGTTACAATGAGCAGTTCTTC. As protein: CASSQRTSGYNEQFF.

The chain combines TRBV29-1 with TRBJ1-6; 11 bases map to TRBD1. With 4 bases clipped from V and 7 bases from J, the junction kept 3 bases outside the gene matches. CDR1 and CDR2 (germline): SQVTM, ANQGSEA. The CDR3 is made up of 14 amino acids. The CDR3 sequence: CSVGDRGENSPLHF. CDR3 in DNA: TGCAGCGTTGGGGACAGGGGGGAGAATTCACCCCTCCACTTT. Filled out from reference TRBV29-1 and TRBJ1-6, the complete variable domain reads SAVISQKPSRDICQRGTSLTIQCQVDSQVTMMFWYRQQPGQSLTLIATANQGSEATYESGFVIDKFPISRPNLTFSTLTVSNMSPEDSSIYLCSVGDRGENSPLHFGNGTRLTVT.

Only a few counts were recorded for this clonotype. CDR3 DNA sequence: TGTGCCAGCAGCCAAGGTCGTCTGTGGGGAGGGGGCCCGACAGATACGCAGTATTTT. Protein sequence: CASSQGRLWGGGPTDTQYF. This sequence joins TRBV14 and TRBJ2-3; D may match TRBD1 or TRBD2 (7 bases each). CDR3 length: 19 amino acids. V was clipped by 1 base and J by 3 bases, with 23 bases between them. CDR1 and CDR2 from the germline V gene are SGHDN and FVKESK.

This clonotype was detected only a few times. V and J are TRBV5-1 and TRBJ2-2; maybe TRBD1 (6 bases). Germline lookup yields CDR1 SGHRS and CDR2 YFSETQ. V was pared by 0 bases and J by 1 base, with 10 bases between. This CDR3 is built from 16 residues. The CDR3 here is CASSLGTDRNTGELFF. CDR3 DNA: TGCGCCAGCAGCTTGGGGACGGACAGGAACACCGGGGAGCTGTTTTTT.

This clonotype was counted a few times. V is TRBV20-1 and J is TRBJ2-5, with a weak D call TRBD2 (7 bases). Trimming shortened V by 5 bases and J by 5 bases, and 12 bases separated the two germline ends. The CDR3 spans 12 residues. Germline loops: CDR1 DFQATT, CDR2 SNEGSKA (reference sequence). CDR3 bases: TGCAGTGCTCGCGGGGGCCGGGAGACCCAGTACTTC. Translated, it gives CSARGGRETQYF.

The table lists this clonotype with many counts. J is TRBJ2-2 and V is TRBV10-3, with 9 bases that match TRBD1. CDR1 ENHRY and CDR2 SYGVKD come from the germline V gene. The CDR3 covers 16 residues. Trimming at V came to 4 bases and at J to 4 bases, leaving 7 bases not matched to a gene. CDR3 sequence: CAISGTGQGFTGELFF. DNA of the CDR3: TGTGCCATCAGTGGGACCGGACAGGGGTTCACCGGGGAGCTGTTTTTT.

This clonotype was detected only a few times. The chain joins TRBV7-6 to TRBJ2-1, with 12 bases aligning to TRBD2. This CDR3 comprises 18 residues. In germline, CDR1 is SGHVS, CDR2 FNYEAQ. The J segment lost 6 bases and the V segment lost 5 bases, leaving 14 bases of the junction unmatched. The CDR3 region is CASSASGTSGFRSNEQFF. In nucleotides, the CDR3 is TGTGCCAGCAGCGCATCCGGGACTAGCGGGTTCCGATCCAATGAGCAGTTCTTC.